This TCR beta chain appears in the sequencing data of a study of post-analysis software for immune sequencing data. A remark on this clonotype: Its antigen remains unidentified.

Study results and limitations: Normalized Chao1 diversity in multiple sclerosis patients fell significantly below that of controls. TRBV5-6, TRBV5-1 and TRBV20-1 belonged to a set of five TRBV segments that were more frequent in patients than controls.

The CDR3 is made up of 13 amino acids. Trimming removed 5 bases at V and 4 bases at J, with 11 bases between. Germline V gene sequence: CDR1 MNHNS, CDR2 SASEGT. Prepared libraries of TCR beta cDNA carried unique molecular identifiers. TCRdb ran MiXCR on the PCR reads and lists one entry per CDR3 protein. Of about 810,000 distinct CDR3 sequences in the sample, approximately 53% were seen once. The sequence derives from a girl aged 10 to 17 with multiple sclerosis. The chain employs TRBV6-1 and TRBJ1-2; tentatively, D is TRBD1 (5 bases). The sample consisted of blood. DNA of the CDR3: TGTGCCAGCAGTACGACAGAGTCCTATGGCTACACCTTC. It is translated as CASSTTESYGYTF.